The clone carrying this TCR beta chain was seen a single time. This entry comes from a study of cytomegalovirus exposure and HLA in healthy donors. The PCR employed 60 Vbeta primers together with 13 Jbeta primers. TCRdb's copy holds only in-frame clones and misses some; the assay was immunoSEQ multiplex PCR. This table has 50,000 to 70,000 clones, more than 75% appearing once. This CDR3 has 15 amino acids. V lost 3 bases to trimming and J lost 4 bases; unmatched junction nucleotides: 7. Germline CDR1 reads SGDLS; CDR2 reads YYNGEE. The sample taken for sequencing was PBMCs. This chain connects TRBV9 to TRBJ2-1; 7 nucleotides align to TRBD2. The receptor's source is a girl aged 5-17 years in good health and CMV-seropositive. CDR3 sequence: CASSADSSGYNEQFF. Written as DNA, the CDR3 is TGTGCCAGCAGCGCCGATTCTAGCGGTTACAATGAGCAGTTCTTC.